A selection of T cell receptor beta chains follows, all from one sample in a study of blood T cell repertoires in COVID-19. Using immunoSEQ multiplex PCR, the repertoire was profiled, and TCRdb retains in-frame clones only, with some absent. The data contain over 350,000 clones, about nine tenths of them singletons. Sequencing used PBMCs or T cells enriched from blood (not recorded which). Receptors were obtained from a woman aged 40 to 50 who had been exposed to COVID-19. Both conserved end residues are part of each CDR3. Fields, in order: J gene, clone size, V gene, D gene, CDR3 protein, CDR3 DNA. The D gene is left open where the match is weak. Clone size is stated in some rows and not others, as once, few, many or a class when expanded.

j_call: TRBJ1-2
clone_size: .
v_call: TRBV7-9
d_call: .
cdr3_aa: CASSFRGNGYTF
cdr3_nt: TGTGCCAGCAGCTTCAGGGGAAATGGCTACACCTTC

j_call: TRBJ2-3
clone_size: .
v_call: TRBV7-2
d_call: .
cdr3_aa: CASSSGVRGVDTQYF
cdr3_nt: TGTGCCAGCAGTAGCGGAGTCCGGGGCGTAGATACGCAGTATTTT

j_call: TRBJ2-2
clone_size: .
v_call: TRBV6-5
d_call: .
cdr3_aa: CASSYSGHQGTGELFF
cdr3_nt: TGTGCCAGCAGTTACTCAGGCCACCAGGGTACCGGGGAGCTGTTTTTT

j_call: TRBJ2-7
clone_size: .
v_call: TRBV25-1
d_call: TRBD1
cdr3_aa: CASSGQRGTGGSEQYF
cdr3_nt: TGTGCCAGCAGTGGCCAACGGGGGACAGGGGGTTCCGAGCAGTACTTC

j_call: TRBJ2-1
clone_size: .
v_call: TRBV15
d_call: TRBD2
cdr3_aa: CATSREPLAGGPDEQFF
cdr3_nt: TGTGCCACCAGCAGAGAACCGTTAGCGGGAGGGCCGGATGAGCAGTTCTTC

j_call: TRBJ2-1
clone_size: .
v_call: TRBV6-5
d_call: TRBD2
cdr3_aa: CASSYGGEPYNEQFF
cdr3_nt: TGTGCCAGCAGTTACGGGGGGGAACCTTACAATGAGCAGTTCTTC

j_call: TRBJ2-4
clone_size: .
v_call: TRBV19
d_call: .
cdr3_aa: CASSLSGTKLAKNIQYF
cdr3_nt: TGTGCCAGTAGTCTATCAGGGACAAAACTAGCCAAAAACATTCAGTACTTC

j_call: TRBJ2-5
clone_size: once
v_call: TRBV3-1/TRBV3-2
d_call: .
cdr3_aa: CASSPHPLCRETQYF
cdr3_nt: TGTGCCAGCAGCCCGCATCCACTTTGTCGGGAGACCCAGTACTTC

j_call: TRBJ2-1
clone_size: .
v_call: TRBV19
d_call: TRBD1
cdr3_aa: CASSNRQGDYNEQFF
cdr3_nt: TGTGCCAGTAGTAACCGACAGGGGGACTACAATGAGCAGTTCTTC

j_call: TRBJ1-5
clone_size: few
v_call: TRBV6-5
d_call: .
cdr3_aa: CASSDSGRQPQHF
cdr3_nt: TGTGCCAGCAGTGACTCGGGCAGGCAGCCCCAGCATTTT

j_call: TRBJ2-7
clone_size: .
v_call: TRBV7-2
d_call: TRBD1
cdr3_aa: CASSTGTGRYEQYF
cdr3_nt: TGTGCCAGCAGTACCGGGACAGGGAGGTACGAGCAGTACTTC